The clone carrying this T cell receptor (beta chain) was seen a few times. Its antigen remains unknown. These data originate in a study of sequential checkpoint blockade in melanoma. Overall study: Both treatment sequences were followed by maintenance nivolumab. TCRβ was sequenced from DNA of 90 to 95 pretreatment tumors. About two dozen patients had matched tumor biopsies before treatment and at week 13 after nivolumab or ipilimumab alone. Study-level points and caveats: Response in arm A was associated with pretreatment TIL clonality.

Measured with immunoSEQ multiplex PCR; TCRdb has only the in-frame clones, and not every one. The sample contains approximately 13,000 clones, 25% to 30% of which appear only once. Trimming took 6 bases from V and 4 from J, leaving 22 bases between them. The V gene's germline CDR1 is MDHEN and CDR2 SYDVKM. The CDR3 loop spans 17 amino acids. The treatment was: randomized to nivolumab then ipilimumab (arm A) or the reverse (arm B). The chain employs TRBV28 and TRBJ1-5; a weak D match, TRBD1 (5 bases). The clonotype was recovered from a human donor with melanoma. The specimen was tumor tissue (inferred from file names), collected from a patient given nivolumab and ipilimumab in sequence. CDR3 sequence (DNA): TGTGCCAGCAGAGCCGCGCTAGGGACGCGGGGAAATCAGCCCCAGCATTTT. Residues: CASRAALGTRGNQPQHF.